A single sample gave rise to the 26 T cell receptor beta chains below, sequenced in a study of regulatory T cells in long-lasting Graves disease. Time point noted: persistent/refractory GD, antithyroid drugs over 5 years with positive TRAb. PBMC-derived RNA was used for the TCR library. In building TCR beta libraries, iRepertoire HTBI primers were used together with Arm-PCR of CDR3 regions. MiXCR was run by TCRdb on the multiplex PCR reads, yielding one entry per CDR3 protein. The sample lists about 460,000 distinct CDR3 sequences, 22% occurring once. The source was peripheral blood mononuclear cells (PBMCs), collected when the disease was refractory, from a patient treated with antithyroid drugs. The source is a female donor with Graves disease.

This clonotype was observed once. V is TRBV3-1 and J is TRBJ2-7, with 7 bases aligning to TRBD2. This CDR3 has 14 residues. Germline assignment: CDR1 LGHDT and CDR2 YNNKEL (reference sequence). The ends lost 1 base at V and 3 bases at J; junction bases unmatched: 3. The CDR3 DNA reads TGTGCCAGCAGCCAAGCGGGAGGCGGCTACGAGCAGTACTTC. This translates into CASSQAGGGYEQYF.

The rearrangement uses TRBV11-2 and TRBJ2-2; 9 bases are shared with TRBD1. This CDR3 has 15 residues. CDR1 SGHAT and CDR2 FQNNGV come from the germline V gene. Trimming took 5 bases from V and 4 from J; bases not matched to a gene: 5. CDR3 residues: CASSPQTGGTGELFF. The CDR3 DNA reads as TGTGCCAGCAGCCCCCAGACAGGGGGCACCGGGGAGCTGTTTTTT.

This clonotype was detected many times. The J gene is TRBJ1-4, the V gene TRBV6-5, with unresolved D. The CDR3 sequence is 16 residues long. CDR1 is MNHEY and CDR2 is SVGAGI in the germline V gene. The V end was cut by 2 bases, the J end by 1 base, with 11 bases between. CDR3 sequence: CASSYATDGTNEKLFF. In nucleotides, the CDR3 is TGTGCCAGCAGTTACGCGACGGACGGAACTAATGAAAAACTGTTTTTT.

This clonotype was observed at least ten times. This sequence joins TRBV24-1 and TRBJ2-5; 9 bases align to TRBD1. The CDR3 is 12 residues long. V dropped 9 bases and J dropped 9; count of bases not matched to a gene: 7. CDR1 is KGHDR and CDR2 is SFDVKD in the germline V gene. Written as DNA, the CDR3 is TGTGCCACCGGGACAGGGATGGGGGCCCAGTACTTC. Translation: CATGTGMGAQYF.

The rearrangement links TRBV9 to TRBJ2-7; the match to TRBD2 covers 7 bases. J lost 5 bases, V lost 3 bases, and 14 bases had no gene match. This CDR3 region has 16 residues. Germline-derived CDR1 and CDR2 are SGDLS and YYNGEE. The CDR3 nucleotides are TGTGCCAGCAGCGCCCAACTAGAGGGAGGGTTGAACGAGCAGTACTTC. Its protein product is CASSAQLEGGLNEQYF. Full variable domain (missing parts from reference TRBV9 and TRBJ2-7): DSGVTQTPKHLITATGQRVTLRCSPRSGDLSVYWYQQSLDQGLQFLIQYYNGEERAKGNILERFSAQQFPDLHSELNLSSLELGDSALYFCASSAQLEGGLNEQYFGPGTRLTVT.

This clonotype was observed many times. The CDR3 here is CASSYTNTYYGYTF. The CDR3 DNA is TGTGCCAGCAGTTACACGAACACCTACTATGGCTACACCTTC. The V gene is TRBV6-5, the J gene TRBJ1-2; D is unclear. CDR1 MNHEY and CDR2 SVGAGI come from the germline V gene. The CDR3 covers 14 residues. Trimming cost V 2 bases and J 3 bases, with 10 bases left between them.

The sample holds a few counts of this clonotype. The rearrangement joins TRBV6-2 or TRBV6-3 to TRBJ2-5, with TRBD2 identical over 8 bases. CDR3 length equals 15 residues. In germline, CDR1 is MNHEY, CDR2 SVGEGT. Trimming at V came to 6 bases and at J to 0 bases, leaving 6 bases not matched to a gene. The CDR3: CASRPIAGYQETQYF. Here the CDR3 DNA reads TGTGCCAGCAGACCCATAGCGGGGTACCAAGAGACCCAGTACTTC.

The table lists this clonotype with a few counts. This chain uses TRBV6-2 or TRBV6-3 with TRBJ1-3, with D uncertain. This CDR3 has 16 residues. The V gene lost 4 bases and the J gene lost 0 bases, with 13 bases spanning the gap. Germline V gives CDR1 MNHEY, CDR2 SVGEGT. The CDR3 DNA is TGTGCCAGCAGTTCCCGGACCGACCCCTCTGGAAACACCATATATTTT. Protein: CASSSRTDPSGNTIYF.

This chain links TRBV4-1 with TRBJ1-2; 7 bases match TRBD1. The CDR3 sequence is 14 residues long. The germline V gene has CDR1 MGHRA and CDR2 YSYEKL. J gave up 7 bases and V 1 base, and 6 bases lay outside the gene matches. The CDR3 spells CASSQVAGGTGYTF. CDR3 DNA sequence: TGCGCCAGCAGCCAAGTCGCAGGGGGGACTGGCTACACCTTC.

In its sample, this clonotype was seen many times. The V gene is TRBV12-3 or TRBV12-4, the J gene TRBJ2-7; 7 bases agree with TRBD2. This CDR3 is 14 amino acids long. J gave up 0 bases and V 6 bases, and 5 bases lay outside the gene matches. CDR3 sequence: CASRSRTSSYEQYF. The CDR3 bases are TGTGCCAGCAGGAGCAGGACTAGCTCCTACGAGCAGTACTTC.

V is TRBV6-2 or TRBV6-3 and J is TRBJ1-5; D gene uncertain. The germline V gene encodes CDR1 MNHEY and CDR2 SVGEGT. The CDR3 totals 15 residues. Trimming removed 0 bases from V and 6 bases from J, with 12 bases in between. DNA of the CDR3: TGTGCCAGCAGTTACTCGATGGGAGGCTCTCAGCCCCAGCATTTT. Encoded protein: CASSYSMGGSQPQHF.

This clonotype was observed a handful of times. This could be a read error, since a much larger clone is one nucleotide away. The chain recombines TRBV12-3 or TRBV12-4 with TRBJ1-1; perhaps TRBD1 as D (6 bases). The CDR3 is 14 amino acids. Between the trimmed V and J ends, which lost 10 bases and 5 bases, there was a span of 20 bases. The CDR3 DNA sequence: TGTGCCAACACTTCACAGGGTGGGATGACTGAAGCTTTCTTT. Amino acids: CANTSQGGMTEAFF.

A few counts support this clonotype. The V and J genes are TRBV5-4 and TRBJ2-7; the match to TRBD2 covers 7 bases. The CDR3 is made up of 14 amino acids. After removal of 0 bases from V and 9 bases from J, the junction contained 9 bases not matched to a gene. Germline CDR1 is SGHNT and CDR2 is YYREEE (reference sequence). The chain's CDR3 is CASSLGDGGRVQYF. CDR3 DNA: TGTGCCAGCAGCTTGGGGGACGGAGGGAGGGTGCAGTACTTC. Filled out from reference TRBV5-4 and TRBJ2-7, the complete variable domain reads ETGVTQSPTHLIKTRGQQVTLRCSSQSGHNTVSWYQQALGQGPQFIFQYYREEENGRGNFPPRFSGLQFPNYSSELNVNALELDDSALYLCASSLGDGGRVQYFGPGTRLTVT.

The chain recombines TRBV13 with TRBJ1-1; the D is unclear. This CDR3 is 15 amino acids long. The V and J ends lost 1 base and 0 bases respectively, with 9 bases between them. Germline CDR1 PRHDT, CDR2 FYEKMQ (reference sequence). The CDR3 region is CASSLVRLLNTEAFF. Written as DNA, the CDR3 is TGTGCCAGCAGCTTAGTTCGTTTACTGAACACTGAAGCTTTCTTT.

Written as DNA, the CDR3 is TGTGCCTTTCAGGACAGAGACTCCTACGAGCAGTACTTC. Its protein is CAFQDRDSYEQYF. This sequence joins TRBV30 and TRBJ2-7; possibly TRBD1 for D (6 bases). The V and J ends lost 7 bases and 0 bases respectively, with 13 bases between them. The CDR3 loop spans 13 amino acids. Germline CDR1 reads GTSNPN; CDR2 reads SVGIG (reference sequence).

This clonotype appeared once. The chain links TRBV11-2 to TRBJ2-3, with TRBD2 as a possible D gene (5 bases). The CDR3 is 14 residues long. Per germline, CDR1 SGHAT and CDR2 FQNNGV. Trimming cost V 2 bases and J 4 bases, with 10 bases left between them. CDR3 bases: TGTGCCAGCAGCTTACGAGGGAGCGCAGATACGCAGTATTTT. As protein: CASSLRGSADTQYF.

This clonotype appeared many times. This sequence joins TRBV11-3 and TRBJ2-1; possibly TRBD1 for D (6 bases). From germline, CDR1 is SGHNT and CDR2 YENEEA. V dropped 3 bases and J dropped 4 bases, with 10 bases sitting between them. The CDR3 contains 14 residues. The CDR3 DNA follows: TGTGCCAGCAGCTTTCGGCAGGGGTACAATGAGCAGTTCTTC. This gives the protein CASSFRQGYNEQFF. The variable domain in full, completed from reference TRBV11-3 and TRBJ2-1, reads EAGVVQSPRYKIIEKKQPVAFWCNPISGHNTLYWYLQNLGQGPELLIRYENEEAVDDSQLPKDRFSAERLKGVDSTLKIQPAELGDSAVYLCASSFRQGYNEQFFGPGTRLTVL.

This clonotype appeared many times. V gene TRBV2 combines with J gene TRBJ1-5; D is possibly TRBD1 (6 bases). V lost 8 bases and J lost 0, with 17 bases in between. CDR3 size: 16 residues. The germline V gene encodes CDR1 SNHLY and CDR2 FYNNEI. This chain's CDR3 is CASGPRDKLSNQPQHF. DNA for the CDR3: TGTGCCAGCGGGCCCCGGGACAAACTTAGCAATCAGCCCCAGCATTTT. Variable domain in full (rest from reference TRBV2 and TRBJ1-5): EPEVTQTPSHQVTQMGQEVILRCVPISNHLYFYWYRQILGQKVEFLVSFYNNEISEKSEIFDDQFSVERPDGSNFTLKIRSTKLEDSAMYFCASGPRDKLSNQPQHFGDGTRLSIL.

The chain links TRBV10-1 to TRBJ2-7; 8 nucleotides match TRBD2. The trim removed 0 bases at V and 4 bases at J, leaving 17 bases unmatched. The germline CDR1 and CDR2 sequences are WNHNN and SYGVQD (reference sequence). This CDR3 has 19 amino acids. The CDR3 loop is CASSESNWSREEGKYEQYF. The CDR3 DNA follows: TGCGCCAGCAGTGAGTCGAATTGGTCGCGGGAGGAGGGGAAGTACGAGCAGTACTTC.

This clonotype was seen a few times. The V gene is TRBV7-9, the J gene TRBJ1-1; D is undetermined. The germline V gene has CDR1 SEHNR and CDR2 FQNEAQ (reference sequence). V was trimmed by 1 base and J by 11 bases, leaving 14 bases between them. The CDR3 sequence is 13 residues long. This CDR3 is CASSLEYRGSAFF. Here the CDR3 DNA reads TGTGCCAGCAGCTTAGAATACCGTGGTTCGGCTTTCTTT.

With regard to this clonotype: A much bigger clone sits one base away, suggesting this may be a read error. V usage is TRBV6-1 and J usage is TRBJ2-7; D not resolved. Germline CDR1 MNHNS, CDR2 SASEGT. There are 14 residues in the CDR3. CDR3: CASSKARRSDEQYF. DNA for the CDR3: TGTGCCAGCAGTAAAGCGCGAAGGAGCGACGAGCAGTACTTC.

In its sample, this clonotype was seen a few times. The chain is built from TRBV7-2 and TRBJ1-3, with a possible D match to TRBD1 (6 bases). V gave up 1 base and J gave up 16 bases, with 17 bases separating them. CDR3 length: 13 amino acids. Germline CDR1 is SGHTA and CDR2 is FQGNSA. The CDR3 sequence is CASSLEQGPPLYF. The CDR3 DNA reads TGTGCCAGCAGCTTAGAACAGGGACCCCCTTTGTATTTT.

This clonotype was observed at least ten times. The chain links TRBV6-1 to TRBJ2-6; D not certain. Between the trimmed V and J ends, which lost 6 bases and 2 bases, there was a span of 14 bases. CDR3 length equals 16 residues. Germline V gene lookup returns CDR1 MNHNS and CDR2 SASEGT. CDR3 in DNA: TGTGCCAGCAGCCCTGGGATGGCCCCTGGGGCCAACGTCCTGACTTTC. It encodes CASSPGMAPGANVLTF.

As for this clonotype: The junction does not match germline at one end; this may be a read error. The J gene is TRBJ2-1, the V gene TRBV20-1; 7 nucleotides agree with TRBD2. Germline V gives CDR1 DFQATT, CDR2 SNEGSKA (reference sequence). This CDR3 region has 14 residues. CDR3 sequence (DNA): TGCAGTGCTAGCCCTAGCGGCACCTACATTGAGCAGTTCTTC. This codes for CSASPSGTYIEQFF.

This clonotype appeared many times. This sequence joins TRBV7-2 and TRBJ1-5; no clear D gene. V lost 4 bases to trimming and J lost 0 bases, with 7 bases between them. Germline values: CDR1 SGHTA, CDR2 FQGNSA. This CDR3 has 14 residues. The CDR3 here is CASSYTSSNQPQHF. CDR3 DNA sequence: TGTGCCAGCAGCTATACCTCTAGCAATCAGCCCCAGCATTTT.

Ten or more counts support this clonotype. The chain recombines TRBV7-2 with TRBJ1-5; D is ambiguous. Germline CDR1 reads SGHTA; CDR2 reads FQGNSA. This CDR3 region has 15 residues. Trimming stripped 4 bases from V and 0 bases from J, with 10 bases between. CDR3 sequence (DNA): TGTGCCAGCAGCTACACAGTTAATAGCAATCAGCCCCAGCATTTT. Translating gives CASSYTVNSNQPQHF.